The text below deals with one T cell receptor (beta chain). The CDR3 runs 13 residues. Trimming cost V 5 bases and J 3 bases, with 11 bases left between them. CDR1 and CDR2 (germline): MNHEY, SVGAGI. The record originates from a study of blood T cell repertoires in COVID-19. The overall study: PBMCs, B-cell-depleted T cells, or T cells were the source of the cDNA or gDNA that made up the material.

Per the study methods: Researchers report that nucleated cell counts were estimated from reference gene primer amplification. Sequenced by immunoSEQ multiplex PCR; TCRdb stores in-frame clones only, minus some. V, J and clone size are those of that table, while D and trimming were read from the DNA. This table has about 230,000 clones, approximately 85% appearing once. Sequencing used peripheral blood. V and J are TRBV6-5 and TRBJ2-7; TRBD1 might be the D (5 bases). This TCR was sampled from a man aged 35 to 55 with acute or convalescent COVID-19. Here the CDR3 reads CASSNGQGYEQYF. The DNA for the CDR3 is TGTGCCAGCAGTAACGGCCAGGGCTACGAGCAGTACTTC.